A single sample gave rise to the 32 T cell receptor beta chains below, sequenced in a study of T cell clonotyping in hematopoietic cell transplantation. Generated by immunoSEQ multiplex PCR, the TCRdb table keeps only in-frame clones and is missing some. This sample has about 10,000 clones; more than 85% occur once, and the top ten carry approximately 13%. The sample's time point: recipient sample about 28 days before transplant, after cytoreduction. The sequenced sample was peripheral blood mononuclear cells, obtained before stem cell transplant. The source is a woman in her forties with acute myeloid leukemia. Some clones in this sample may be carry-over from other donors' samples.

There are a few counts of this clone. The DNA for the CDR3 is TGTGCCAGCAGCTCACCATCGGACAGGGGCTATGGCTACACCTTC. Translated: CASSSPSDRGYGYTF. The chain recombines TRBV11-2 with TRBJ1-2, with TRBD1 matching over 9 bases. The CDR3 loop spans 15 amino acids. The germline gives CDR1 SGHAT, CDR2 FQNNGV. V gave up 4 bases and J gave up 4 bases; unmatched junction bases: 7.

The rearrangement uses TRBV9 and TRBJ2-7, with TRBD2 as a possible D gene (6 bases). The length of the CDR3 is 13 residues. From germline, CDR1 is SGDLS and CDR2 YYNGEE. Trimming cost V 0 bases and J 6 bases, with 10 bases left between them. The CDR3 loop is CASSVAGGIEQYF. In DNA form, the CDR3 reads TGTGCCAGCAGCGTAGCAGGAGGGATCGAGCAGTACTTC.

The V and J genes are TRBV2 and TRBJ2-3; 7 nucleotides align to TRBD1. From germline, CDR1 is SNHLY and CDR2 FYNNEI. This CDR3 is 13 amino acids long. Trimming cost V 5 bases and J 12 bases; bases outside gene matches: 11. The DNA for the CDR3 is TGTGCCAGCAGTCAGAACCGGGACAGCCGACAGTATTTT. The encoded protein is CASSQNRDSRQYF.

This clone was counted between two and nine times. This sequence joins TRBV10-1 and TRBJ2-7; 8 bases map to TRBD2. Germline V lookup: CDR1 WNHNN, CDR2 SYGVQD (reference sequence). V lost 9 bases, J lost 3 bases, and 13 bases stayed unmatched. CDR3 length: 15 amino acids. Here the CDR3 DNA reads TGCGCCAGTAGCCCGGTAGCGGGGCGATTCTACGAGCAGTACTTC. Its translation is CASSPVAGRFYEQYF.

The V and J genes are TRBV11-3 and TRBJ2-3; the D is unclear. The V gene's germline CDR1 is SGHNT and CDR2 YENEEA. Trimming took off 2 bases at V and 4 bases at J, with 4 bases between the two ends. The CDR3 sequence is 12 residues long. DNA for the CDR3: TGTGCCAGCAGCTTATATCCAGATACGCAGTATTTT. It specifies CASSLYPDTQYF.

V gene TRBV21-1 combines with J gene TRBJ1-1; no DNA check was done on the table's D call, TRBD1. TRBV21-1 is flagged as a pseudogene. This CDR3 comprises 12 residues. DNA of the CDR3: TGTGCCAGCAGCACAGGGGGACAGGGGTCTTTCTTT. It is translated as CASSTGGQGSFF.

The chain couples TRBV13 to TRBJ2-7; the match to TRBD2 covers 9 bases. CDR1 and CDR2 from the germline V gene are PRHDT and FYEKMQ (reference sequence). V dropped 4 bases and J dropped 9; count of bases not matched to a gene: 10. CDR3 length: 14 amino acids. In DNA, the CDR3 is TGTGCCAGCAGCTCTGCAGTAGCGGGAGTGGGGCAGTACTTC. Protein: CASSSAVAGVGQYF.

CDR3 sequence (DNA): TGTGCCAGCAGCTTTAGGGCAAACTATGGCTACACCTTC. It translates to CASSFRANYGYTF. The V and J genes are TRBV7-8 and TRBJ1-2; no clear D gene. Germline loops: CDR1 SGHVS, CDR2 FQNEAQ. The CDR3 has 13 amino acids. V was trimmed by 3 bases and J by 2 bases, leaving 7 bases between them. The variable domain in full, completed from reference TRBV7-8 and TRBJ1-2, reads GAGVSQSPRYKVAKRGQDVALRCDPISGHVSLFWYQQALGQGPEFLTYFQNEAQLDKSGLPSDRFFAERPEGSVSTLKIQRTQQEDSAVYLCASSFRANYGYTFGSGTRLTVV.

The V gene is TRBV18, the J gene TRBJ2-4, with D uncertain. Looked up from germline, CDR1 is KGHSH and CDR2 is LQKENI. The CDR3 loop spans 14 amino acids. Trimming cost V 6 bases and J 2 bases, with 11 bases left between them. The CDR3 here is CASSPTATKNIQYF. In DNA, the CDR3 is TGTGCCAGCTCCCCCACAGCTACCAAAAACATTCAGTACTTC.

This clone has just one count. The rearrangement uses TRBV9 and TRBJ1-2; D unresolved. The CDR3 consists of 13 residues. Trimming pared 5 bases from V and 4 bases from J, leaving 12 bases between. Germline CDR1 SGDLS, CDR2 YYNGEE. The CDR3 DNA follows: TGTGCCAGCAGTCCGCTTGCCTCCTATGGCTACACCTTC. Encoded protein: CASSPLASYGYTF.

The DNA for the CDR3 is TGCGCCAGCAGCCAAGAGGGTAATAGCGGGAGGGTTTACGGCTACGAGCAGTACTTC. Amino acid sequence: CASSQEGNSGRVYGYEQYF. This chain uses TRBV4-1 with TRBJ2-7; 11 nucleotides align to TRBD2. The germline V gene encodes CDR1 MGHRA and CDR2 YSYEKL. CDR3 length: 19 residues. The V segment lost 0 bases and the J segment 3 bases; nucleotides outside the gene matches: 13.

The V call is TRBV7-9, the J call TRBJ2-7, with a possible D match to TRBD2 (5 bases). CDR3 length: 15 amino acids. V shed 5 bases and J shed 3 bases, with 17 bases lying between them. CDR1 SEHNR and CDR2 FQNEAQ come from the germline V gene (reference sequence). The CDR3 DNA follows: TGTGCCAGCAGCCAAGCAGGAGGAATCCGCTACGAGCAGTACTTC. Translated: CASSQAGGIRYEQYF.

J is TRBJ2-5 and V is TRBV19; D may be TRBD1 or TRBD2 (6 bases each). V lost 9 bases and J lost 4, with 18 bases in between. CDR1 is LNHDA and CDR2 is SQIVND in the germline V gene (reference sequence). The length of the CDR3 is 14 residues. CDR3 loop: CASGGRGSRETQYF. In DNA form, the CDR3 reads TGTGCCAGCGGGGGCAGGGGTAGTAGAGAGACCCAGTACTTC.

This clone was counted a few times. This chain links TRBV14 with TRBJ1-2, with unresolved D. Trimming cost V 3 bases and J 8 bases, with 16 bases left between them. CDR3 length equals 14 residues. Germline V gene sequence: CDR1 SGHDN, CDR2 FVKESK. CDR3 residues: CASSQEPEVLGYTF. In nucleotides, the CDR3 is TGTGCCAGCAGCCAGGAACCGGAGGTCCTGGGCTACACCTTC.

J is TRBJ2-5 and V is TRBV2; 8 nucleotides align to TRBD1. Germline V CDR1 and CDR2: SNHLY, FYNNEI. This CDR3 comprises 13 residues. J gave up 4 bases and V 6 bases, and 4 bases lay outside the gene matches. The CDR3 bases are TGTGCCAGCAGGGCCGGGACAGGAGAGACCCAGTACTTC. The encoded protein is CASRAGTGETQYF.

The J gene is TRBJ2-1, the V gene TRBV19; D may be TRBD2 (6 bases). CDR1 is LNHDA and CDR2 is SQIVND in the germline V gene (reference sequence). Trimming removed 3 bases from V and 5 bases from J, with 11 bases in between. There are 14 residues in the CDR3. The DNA for the CDR3 is TGTGCCAGTAGTATCGATAGCGGTCACAATGAGCAGTTCTTC. Translated: CASSIDSGHNEQFF.

The V call is TRBV5-1, the J call TRBJ2-3; possible D gene TRBD2, 5 bases. Germline loops: CDR1 SGHRS, CDR2 YFSETQ. Trimming left V 0 bases short and J 2 bases short, with 22 bases between. This CDR3 spans 19 amino acids. The CDR3 spells CASSLGGWSRAGHTDTQYF. The CDR3 bases are TGCGCCAGCAGCTTGGGAGGCTGGAGCCGGGCGGGTCACACAGATACGCAGTATTTT.

V usage is TRBV13 and J usage is TRBJ2-3, with 10 bases identical to TRBD2. This CDR3 contains 19 residues. Germline V lookup: CDR1 PRHDT, CDR2 FYEKMQ (reference sequence). The V segment lost 1 base and the J segment 0 bases; nucleotides outside the gene matches: 10. CDR3 DNA sequence: TGTGCCAGCAGCTTAGCCTGGGCCGCTAGCGGGGGTAGCACAGATACGCAGTATTTT. Translating gives CASSLAWAASGGSTDTQYF.

The chain uses TRBV7-9 and TRBJ1-4, with D possibly matching TRBD1 (6 bases). Germline V gene lookup returns CDR1 SEHNR and CDR2 FQNEAQ (reference sequence). The CDR3 spans 14 residues. V lost 1 base, J lost 4 bases, and 7 bases lay in between. CDR3 in amino acids: CASSLVQGNEKLFF. The DNA of the CDR3 is TGTGCCAGCAGCTTAGTACAGGGTAATGAAAAACTGTTTTTT.

The chain has TRBV5-1 and TRBJ2-5; 10 positions match TRBD2. The CDR3 is made up of 13 amino acids. V shed 3 bases and J 10 bases; nucleotides not matched to a gene: 6. Germline values: CDR1 SGHRS, CDR2 YFSETQ. CDR3 sequence reads: CASSWQREGDQYF. The CDR3 DNA reads as TGCGCCAGCAGCTGGCAGCGGGAGGGTGACCAGTACTTC.

The chain combines TRBV5-8 with TRBJ2-5, with 9 bases matching TRBD2. Per germline, CDR1 SGHTS and CDR2 YDEGEE. V shed 4 bases and J 11 bases; nucleotides not matched to a gene: 12. The CDR3 is 14 residues long. The CDR3 bases are TGTGCCAGCAGCAGTTGGGGTAGCGGGGGACAGCAGTACTTC. Amino acid sequence: CASSSWGSGGQQYF.

The J gene is TRBJ1-2, the V gene TRBV30; 9 bases are shared with TRBD1. Per germline, CDR1 GTSNPN and CDR2 SVGIG (reference sequence). V lost 3 bases and J lost 7; bases outside the gene matches: 12. CDR3 length equals 15 residues. CDR3 in DNA: TGTGCCTGGAGCCGGGACAGGGTTAAGGGGGCTGGCTACACCTTC. This sequence encodes CAWSRDRVKGAGYTF.

The chain recombines TRBV19 with TRBJ1-1, with D perhaps TRBD1 (6 bases). The CDR3 sequence is 11 residues long. In germline, CDR1 is LNHDA, CDR2 SQIVND (reference sequence). V was shortened by 1 base and J by 11 bases, with 8 bases between the two germline ends. CDR3 loop: CASSIGRGAFF. The CDR3 DNA reads TGTGCCAGTAGTATAGGAAGGGGGGCTTTCTTT.

The chain carries TRBV5-1 and TRBJ2-3; D may be TRBD1 or TRBD2 (5 bases each). The CDR3 sequence is 16 residues long. The V and J ends lost 0 bases and 1 base respectively, with 12 bases between them. In germline, CDR1 is SGHRS, CDR2 YFSETQ. CDR3 protein: CASSLDGGTGTDTQYF. The CDR3 nucleotides read TGCGCCAGCAGCTTGGATGGGGGTACGGGCACAGATACGCAGTATTTT.

The V and J genes are TRBV15 and TRBJ1-1; no clear D gene. Germline CDR1 LNHNV, CDR2 YYDKDF (reference sequence). CDR3 length equals 18 residues. Trimming removed 1 base at V and 1 base at J, with 19 bases between. The DNA for the CDR3 is TGTGCCACCAGCAGAGTTTCGGGTTGGGATTGGGCGAACACTGAAGCTTTCTTT. Its translation is CATSRVSGWDWANTEAFF.

The chain employs TRBV28 and TRBJ2-3, with 12 bases lining up with TRBD2. Germline lookup yields CDR1 MDHEN and CDR2 SYDVKM. The trim removed 5 bases at V and 3 bases at J, leaving 3 bases unmatched. The length of the CDR3 is 15 residues. The CDR3, as DNA: TGTGCCAGCAGTGAGACTAGCGGGAGTACAGATACGCAGTATTTT. It encodes CASSETSGSTDTQYF. Full variable domain (rest looked up from reference TRBV28 and TRBJ2-3): DVKVTQSSRYLVKRTGEKVFLECVQDMDHENMFWYRQDPGLGLRLIYFSYDVKMKEKGDIPEGYSVSREKKERFSLILESASTNQTSMYLCASSETSGSTDTQYFGPGTRLTVL.

The J gene is TRBJ1-2, the V gene TRBV5-6, with D possibly matching TRBD1 (5 bases). This CDR3 has 15 amino acids. Germline V gene sequence: CDR1 SGHDT, CDR2 YYEEEE. The V end was cut by 3 bases, the J end by 3 bases, with 15 bases between. CDR3 protein: CASSSDTETYYGYTF. The CDR3 coding sequence is TGTGCCAGCAGCTCGGACACCGAAACCTACTATGGCTACACCTTC.

The chain carries TRBV7-2 and TRBJ2-3; D could derive from TRBD1 or TRBD2 (5 bases each). The CDR3 runs 14 residues. Looked up from germline, CDR1 is SGHTA and CDR2 is FQGNSA. V was pared by 10 bases and J by 2 bases, with 16 bases between. The CDR3 nucleotides read TGTGCCACCTGGTCGAGGGGAGTCACAGATACGCAGTATTTT. Translated: CATWSRGVTDTQYF.

This CDR3 reads CASIKGPTYEQYF. CDR3 coding DNA: TGTGCCAGCATAAAGGGACCCACCTACGAGCAGTACTTC. The chain carries TRBV6-1 and TRBJ2-7, with D possibly being TRBD1 or TRBD2 (5 bases each). CDR1 and CDR2 from the germline V gene are MNHNS and SASEGT. The V end was cut by 7 bases, the J end by 2 bases, with 12 bases between. The CDR3 runs 13 residues.

CDR3 nucleotides: TGTGCCAGCAGCCGGTGGGATGACAATGAGCAGTTCTTC. Amino acids: CASSRWDDNEQFF. The V gene is TRBV7-9, the J gene TRBJ2-1, with D unresolved. V was shortened by 5 bases and J by 5 bases, with 10 bases between the two germline ends. Germline V lookup: CDR1 SEHNR, CDR2 FQNEAQ (reference sequence). The CDR3 extends over 13 amino acids. The whole variable domain, remainder taken from reference TRBV7-9 and TRBJ2-1, is DTGVSQNPRHKITKRGQNVTFRCDPISEHNRLYWYRQTLGQGPEFLTYFQNEAQLEKSRLLSDRFSAERPKGSFSTLEIQRTEQGDSAMYLCASSRWDDNEQFFGPGTRLTVL.

This rearrangement joins TRBV7-2 to TRBJ2-3; no reliable D call. V dropped 4 bases and J dropped 4 bases, with 12 bases sitting between them. CDR3 length: 14 residues. Germline V gene sequence: CDR1 SGHTA, CDR2 FQGNSA. The CDR3 bases are TGTGCCAGCAGCTCCCCCGGTCGGGCAGATACGCAGTATTTT. As protein: CASSSPGRADTQYF.

This chain connects TRBV5-1 to TRBJ1-2; D uncertain. CDR3 length equals 15 residues. Germline CDR1 SGHRS, CDR2 YFSETQ. The V end was cut by 4 bases, the J end by 1 base, with 14 bases between. The CDR3 sequence: CASSPRGNLNYGYTF. The CDR3, as DNA: TGCGCCAGCAGCCCACGGGGAAATCTTAACTATGGCTACACCTTC.